This is a list of T cell receptor beta chains from one sample in a study of T cells in Graves' hyperthyroidism and ophthalmopathy. Each CDR3 protein gets one entry after TCRdb re-called the multiplex PCR reads with MiXCR. The sample yields 100,000 to 130,000 distinct CDR3 sequences, approximately 15% seen once. Sequencing was carried out using blood. These receptors came from a woman in her 50s with Graves' hyperthyroidism. The CDR3 runs from the conserved cysteine through the conserved F or W. The order of the fields is J gene, clone size, V gene, D gene, CDR3 DNA, CDR3 protein. A D gene is named only where the DNA matches it firmly. Only part of the rows carry a size: once, few, many, or a class if the clone is expanded.

j_gene: TRBJ2-3; abundance: many; v_gene: TRBV2; d_gene: .; CDR3nt: TGTGCCACCGCCCCGGGACACCAAACCACAGATACGCAGTATTTT; CDR3aa: CATAPGHQTTDTQYF
j_gene: TRBJ2-1; abundance: medium-sized; v_gene: TRBV2; d_gene: .; CDR3nt: TGTGCCAGCAGTACTCCAGACACTCTCTACAATGAGCAGTTCTTC; CDR3aa: CASSTPDTLYNEQFF
j_gene: TRBJ2-1; abundance: .; v_gene: TRBV24-1; d_gene: TRBD2; CDR3nt: TGTGCCACCAGCCCTAGCGGGAGGTCCACCAATGAGCAGTTCTTC; CDR3aa: CATSPSGRSTNEQFF
j_gene: TRBJ2-1; abundance: many; v_gene: TRBV5-1; d_gene: .; CDR3nt: TGCGCCAGCAGCTTGGACGGACTCAATGAGCAGTTCTTC; CDR3aa: CASSLDGLNEQFF
j_gene: TRBJ2-5; abundance: many; v_gene: TRBV5-6; d_gene: TRBD2; CDR3nt: TGTGCCAGCAGCTTCGGGCGGGGCGGGAGGGCCCTCGAGACCCAGTACTTC; CDR3aa: CASSFGRGGRALETQYF
j_gene: TRBJ2-5; abundance: many; v_gene: TRBV20-1; d_gene: .; CDR3nt: TGCAGTGCGACCGGGACTCCACAAGAGACCCAGTACTTC; CDR3aa: CSATGTPQETQYF
j_gene: TRBJ1-6; abundance: few; v_gene: TRBV30; d_gene: .; CDR3nt: TGTGCCTGGAGTGTACCAGGGAATTCACCCCTCCACTTT; CDR3aa: CAWSVPGNSPLHF
j_gene: TRBJ1-5; abundance: many; v_gene: TRBV7-9; d_gene: .; CDR3nt: TGTGCCAGCAGCCAATACGGACAGCGGAATCAGCCCCAGCATTTT; CDR3aa: CASSQYGQRNQPQHF
j_gene: TRBJ2-5; abundance: many; v_gene: TRBV28; d_gene: TRBD2; CDR3nt: TGTGCCAGCAAGATGCGGGAGGGGGGGGAGACCCAGTACTTC; CDR3aa: CASKMREGGETQYF
j_gene: TRBJ1-3; abundance: many; v_gene: TRBV2; d_gene: .; CDR3nt: TGTGCCAGCAGTGAACTCGATAGAACCTCTGGAAACACCATATATTTT; CDR3aa: CASSELDRTSGNTIYF
j_gene: TRBJ2-1; abundance: many; v_gene: TRBV24-1; d_gene: .; CDR3nt: TGTGCCACCAGTGAAAGCCATCCACTGGCGAATGAGCAGTTCTTC; CDR3aa: CATSESHPLANEQFF
j_gene: TRBJ2-1; abundance: few; v_gene: TRBV7-2; d_gene: .; CDR3nt: TGTGCCAGCAGCTTAGAAGTCGGGTACAATGAGCAGTTCTTC; CDR3aa: CASSLEVGYNEQFF
j_gene: TRBJ1-4; abundance: many; v_gene: TRBV4-1; d_gene: .; CDR3nt: TGCGCCAGCAGCGGAGGGGAAAAACTGTTTTTT; CDR3aa: CASSGGEKLFF
j_gene: TRBJ2-2; abundance: many; v_gene: TRBV4-1; d_gene: .; CDR3nt: TGCGCCAGCAGCCAAGGGCCCAATGGAGTGTTTTTT; CDR3aa: CASSQGPNGVFF
j_gene: TRBJ1-6; abundance: many; v_gene: TRBV28; d_gene: .; CDR3nt: TGTGCCAGCAGTACCCTGCTAGGGACGAGCTCACCCCTCCACTTT; CDR3aa: CASSTLLGTSSPLHF
j_gene: TRBJ1-3; abundance: many; v_gene: TRBV3-1; d_gene: .; CDR3nt: TGTGCCAGCAGCCAAGGGTTCGGGGGCTCATCTGGAAACACCATATATTTT; CDR3aa: CASSQGFGGSSGNTIYF
j_gene: TRBJ2-1; abundance: many; v_gene: TRBV28; d_gene: .; CDR3nt: TGTGCCAGCAGCTCACTGACAGGTGAAAACTACAATGAGCAGTTCTTC; CDR3aa: CASSSLTGENYNEQFF
j_gene: TRBJ2-1; abundance: .; v_gene: TRBV11-2; d_gene: TRBD2; CDR3nt: TGTGCCAGCAGCTTAGATTCTAGCGGGAGATTTAATGAGCAGTTCTTC; CDR3aa: CASSLDSSGRFNEQFF
j_gene: TRBJ2-5; abundance: many; v_gene: TRBV6-5; d_gene: .; CDR3nt: TGTGCCAGCAGTTACCAGGGCGGGGCGACTAAAGAGACCCAGTACTTC; CDR3aa: CASSYQGGATKETQYF
j_gene: TRBJ1-3; abundance: many; v_gene: TRBV6-1; d_gene: .; CDR3nt: TGTGCCAGCACCCCTCAGGGTTCAGGAAACACCATATATTTT; CDR3aa: CASTPQGSGNTIYF
j_gene: TRBJ2-5; abundance: many; v_gene: TRBV7-2; d_gene: .; CDR3nt: TGTGCCAGCAGCCAGGCCGGGACACCGCAAGAGACCCAGTACTTC; CDR3aa: CASSQAGTPQETQYF
j_gene: TRBJ1-5; abundance: many; v_gene: TRBV28; d_gene: .; CDR3nt: TGTGCCAGCAGTCCTTCTACCGGGATGTATCAGCCCCAGCATTTT; CDR3aa: CASSPSTGMYQPQHF
j_gene: TRBJ2-5; abundance: many; v_gene: TRBV10-3; d_gene: .; CDR3nt: TGTGCCATCAGTGAGGACCAAGAGACCCAGTACTTC; CDR3aa: CAISEDQETQYF
j_gene: TRBJ2-1; abundance: .; v_gene: TRBV10-3; d_gene: .; CDR3nt: TGTGCCATCAGTGAGTCAGATAGGGATGAGCAGTTCTTC; CDR3aa: CAISESDRDEQFF
j_gene: TRBJ2-3; abundance: .; v_gene: TRBV6-1; d_gene: TRBD2; CDR3nt: TGTGCCAGCAGGGAGGGCTTCAGCGGGAGCGTCTCAGATACGCAGTATTTT; CDR3aa: CASREGFSGSVSDTQYF
j_gene: TRBJ2-7; abundance: once; v_gene: TRBV12-3/TRBV12-4; d_gene: TRBD2; CDR3nt: TGTGCCAGCAGCCTAGCGGGAGTATCCGAGCAGTACTTC; CDR3aa: CASSLAGVSEQYF
j_gene: TRBJ2-7; abundance: many; v_gene: TRBV5-1; d_gene: .; CDR3nt: TGCGCCAGCAGCCATACCACCGACAGGTACGAGCAGTACTTC; CDR3aa: CASSHTTDRYEQYF
j_gene: TRBJ2-7; abundance: many; v_gene: TRBV12-3/TRBV12-4; d_gene: TRBD1; CDR3nt: TGTGCCAGCAGGCTCGGGACAGGGGGATTGGAGCAGTACTTC; CDR3aa: CASRLGTGGLEQYF
j_gene: TRBJ2-1; abundance: many; v_gene: TRBV5-1; d_gene: .; CDR3nt: TGCGCCAGCAGCACCCGACGAGCTAGCTCCTACAATGAGCAGTTCTTC; CDR3aa: CASSTRRASSYNEQFF
j_gene: TRBJ1-4; abundance: many; v_gene: TRBV11-2; d_gene: TRBD1; CDR3nt: TGTGCCAGCAGCTTATCGCAGGGACAGGGGGCTGAAAAACTGTTTTTT; CDR3aa: CASSLSQGQGAEKLFF
j_gene: TRBJ2-5; abundance: many; v_gene: TRBV29-1; d_gene: TRBD2; CDR3nt: TGCAGCGTGGACCCTAGCGGGAGCCAGACCCAGTACTTC; CDR3aa: CSVDPSGSQTQYF